This T cell receptor beta chain comes out of a study of blood T cell repertoires in COVID-19. Study-wide background: There were acute and convalescent COVID-19 samples, and they came from the United States, Italy and Spain.

The V gene end was trimmed by 7 bases and the J gene end by 3 bases; junction bases not matched to a gene: 13. CDR1 is ENHRY and CDR2 is SYGVKD in the germline V gene. This CDR3 spans 17 amino acids. As originally analysed: Estimated nucleated cell counts came from reference gene primer amplification. Assay: immunoSEQ multiplex PCR; the TCRdb copy retains only in-frame clones and omits some. V, J and clone size reflect that table, while D and trimming were determined from the DNA. Of almost 250,000 clones in the sample, 85% were seen once. The sample was PBMCs or T cells enriched from blood (not recorded which). The receptor's source is a woman aged 45-59 years with acute COVID-19. The rearrangement joins TRBV10-3 to TRBJ2-7; 12 bases map to TRBD1. CDR3 sequence: CAITPGQGAPGDYEQYF. CDR3 bases: TGTGCCATCACTCCGGGACAGGGGGCTCCAGGTGACTACGAGCAGTACTTC.